These T cell receptor beta chains were read from a single sample in a study of vaccination effects on CD4 cells after COVID-19. Profiling relied on immunoSEQ multiplex PCR, and the TCRdb table lists in-frame clones only, not all of them. The data show about 60,000 clones, 75% to 85% seen once. What these receptors recognize is not known. Specimen: CD4+ T cells from PBMCs cultured with HCoV-229E spike peptides, collected before COVID-19 vaccination. The receptor set was obtained from a human donor who received a COVID-19 vaccine. CDR3s leave out the opening cysteine and the closing phenylalanine or tryptophan. Where a row states a size, it is once, few, many or the class of an expanded clone; other rows omit it.

V gene	clone size	CDR3 protein
TRBV4-2	few	ASSQGPNYGYT
TRBV6-5	once	ASSPQQGSQETQY
TRBV7-7	-	ASSLANKYGTDSNQPQH
TRBV6-2/TRBV6-3	few	ASSYSYGYT
TRBV7-2	-	ASSKDRGNEKLF
TRBV28	-	ASSATGGILTQY
TRBV7-2	once	ASSLSFPGELF
TRBV25-1	few	ASRRSGGANGYT
TRBV2	-	ASSLGQLAKNIQY
TRBV19	-	ASSIVAAASGNTIY
TRBV2	-	ASSGYNEQF
TRBV12-5	-	ASGLTTGSSPLH
TRBV3-1/TRBV3-2	-	ASSQEMEDRDFETQY
TRBV10-3	-	AISELAGGDSPLH
TRBV14	-	ASSQGVNTEAF
TRBV30	-	AWSPTRNEKLF
TRBV3-1/TRBV3-2	-	ASSQNRQTEQF
TRBV6-1	once	ASSEALLGELF
TRBV2	once	ASSSRGMNTEAF
TRBV6-5	-	ASSYSLGRPNEKLF
TRBV25-1	-	ASSLRGGGSGNTIY
TRBV5-1	-	ASRPGTGRETQY
TRBV7-3	few	ASSLRASPDTQY
TRBV29-1	-	SVGSGAGYGYT
TRBV2	-	ASSVDGNSPLH
TRBV5-1	-	ASSAREDRGRRGQF
TRBV2	-	ASSELGVRSTDTQY
TRBV6-5	-	ASSFRTGTSTEAF
TRBV6-6	-	ASSFRQDNQPQH
TRBV7-3	-	ASSFGSWGTEAF
TRBV29-1	once	SVVGGGNTEAF
TRBV2	-	ASSRGGGNTIY
TRBV18	-	ASSAGTANTEAF
TRBV4-1	-	ASSRKRQGGSNEQF
TRBV6-5	-	ASQSGGNQPQH
TRBV24-1	-	ATSEELSGGYT
TRBV12-3/TRBV12-4	-	ASSHPPRDGYT
TRBV5-1	-	ASSSRSEVFSYNEQF
TRBV6-4	once	ASSATGALGEKLF
TRBV6-2/TRBV6-3	few	ASSYSAGAGNTIY
TRBV12-3/TRBV12-4	-	ASSLVNSSPLH
TRBV7-9	-	ASSLGGGGPLYEQF
TRBV27	-	ASRERQGNQPQH
TRBV5-1	-	ASSEGDSGNTIY
TRBV29-1	few	SVDSSNTIY
TRBV7-3	-	ASSRTGDGNTIY
TRBV30	few	AWTLGRRQETQY
TRBV6-6	-	ASSRNQQGAGGTPLH